This T cell receptor beta chain was sequenced in a study of cytomegalovirus exposure and HLA in healthy donors. The study's findings and limits: Diagnosis of cytomegalovirus status made by the classifier reportedly showed high specificity and sensitivity.

The CDR3 runs 15 residues. PCR involved 60 Vbeta and 13 Jbeta primers. The assay was immunoSEQ multiplex PCR, and TCRdb's table has in-frame clones only and misses some. The profile shows around 50,000 clones, about 57% of them singletons. With respect to this clone: The antigen is unknown.

This chain joins TRBV21-1 and TRBJ2-1; the table's D call TRBD2 went unverified against the DNA. TRBV21-1 is assigned pseudogene status. The TCR comes from a human donor in good health. Input material: PBMCs. The CDR3 loop is CASSKGDSTGNEQFF. CDR3 sequence (DNA): TGTGCCAGCAGCAAAGGTGATAGTACGGGGAATGAGCAGTTCTTC.